Each of the 22 T cell receptor beta chains below was sequenced from the same sample in a study of T cell changes during pregnancy in multiple sclerosis. Some clones are missing from TCRdb's copy, which holds only in-frame ones; the method was immunoSEQ multiplex PCR. The sample has over 60,000 clones, around 96% seen once. Specimen: CD8+ T cells from peripheral blood mononuclear cells, collected after pregnancy. The source is a female donor with multiple sclerosis, enrolled in a pregnancy study.

The table lists this clone with a count of one. The chain couples TRBV7-2 to TRBJ1-3, with 8 bases identical to TRBD1. With V trimmed by 1 base and J by 7 bases, 3 bases remained unmatched. Germline assignment: CDR1 SGHTA and CDR2 FQGNSA. This CDR3 has 14 amino acids. Written as DNA, the CDR3 is TGTGCCAGCAGCTTAGATCCAGGGGGCAACACCATATATTTT. Translating it yields CASSLDPGGNTIYF.

The chain uses TRBV27 and TRBJ1-2; TRBD1 agrees at 8 bases. The CDR3 extends over 15 amino acids. V trimming: 5 bases; J trimming: 7 bases; junction bases outside the gene matches: 12. The V gene's germline CDR1 is MNHEY and CDR2 SMNVEV (reference sequence). The chain's CDR3 is CASSLTGTGRSGYTF. The CDR3 coding sequence is TGTGCCAGCAGTCTCACCGGGACAGGTCGTTCTGGCTACACCTTC.

This clone came up once. The rearrangement links TRBV27 to TRBJ1-4; D possibly corresponds to TRBD1 (5 bases). Trimming shortened V by 6 bases and J by 4 bases, and 15 bases separated the two germline ends. Germline V gene sequence: CDR1 MNHEY, CDR2 SMNVEV (reference sequence). This CDR3 comprises 15 residues. CDR3 DNA: TGTGCCAGCAGCCTAAACTGGGGGGTTAATGAAAAACTGTTTTTT. This encodes CASSLNWGVNEKLFF.

DNA for the CDR3: TGCGCCAGCAGCTTGGCAGGGGGCGCGGCCTACGAGCAGTACTTC. It specifies CASSLAGGAAYEQYF. This chain joins TRBV5-1 and TRBJ2-7; 8 nucleotides agree with TRBD1. Germline-derived CDR1 and CDR2 are SGHRS and YFSETQ. The CDR3 is made up of 15 amino acids. V dropped 0 bases and J dropped 2; count of bases not matched to a gene: 4.

The sample holds a few counts of this clone. The chain recombines TRBV9 with TRBJ1-1; D call uncertain. V was shortened by 0 bases and J by 0 bases, with 6 bases between the two germline ends. Germline lookup yields CDR1 SGDLS and CDR2 YYNGEE. The CDR3 has 14 amino acids. CDR3 residues: CASSVAKMNTEAFF. The CDR3 nucleotides are TGTGCCAGCAGCGTAGCCAAAATGAACACTGAAGCTTTCTTT.

This clone was counted once. CDR3: CASSQGTSLDIQYF. The CDR3 nucleotides are TGCGCCAGCAGCCAAGGGACAAGTTTGGACATTCAGTACTTC. The chain employs TRBV4-3 and TRBJ2-4; D possibly corresponds to TRBD1 (5 bases). CDR3 size: 14 residues. Germline V gives CDR1 LGHNA, CDR2 YSLEER. Trimming took 1 base from V and 8 from J, leaving 12 bases between them.

The chain combines TRBV11-2 with TRBJ2-7; D remains unclear. Per germline, CDR1 SGHAT and CDR2 FQNNGV. V was shortened by 3 bases and J by 0 bases, with 12 bases between the two germline ends. The CDR3 extends over 15 amino acids. DNA of the CDR3: TGTGCCAGCAGCTTTAGAGCGCCAAGCTCCTACGAGCAGTACTTC. Its translation is CASSFRAPSSYEQYF. Supplemented by reference TRBV11-2 and TRBJ2-7, the full variable domain reads EAGVAQSPRYKIIEKRQSVAFWCNPISGHATLYWYQQILGQGPKLLIQFQNNGVVDDSQLPKDRFSAERLKGVDSTLKIQPAKLEDSAVYLCASSFRAPSSYEQYFGPGTRLTVT.

This rearrangement joins TRBV9 to TRBJ2-7, with D perhaps matching TRBD1 (6 bases). Per the germline V gene, CDR1 is SGDLS and CDR2 is YYNGEE. V lost 0 bases and J lost 4, with 11 bases in between. The CDR3 has 14 amino acids. The CDR3 DNA is TGTGCCAGCAGCGTAGATTTACAGGGTTACGAGCAGTACTTC. It encodes CASSVDLQGYEQYF.

J is TRBJ2-1 and V is TRBV7-3; D gene unclear. The length of the CDR3 is 13 residues. From germline, CDR1 is SGHTA and CDR2 FQGTGA. Trimming cost V 5 bases and J 6 bases, with 11 bases left between them. The DNA for the CDR3 is TGTGCCAGCAGCCCGACTGGCTCCAATGAGCAGTTCTTC. This codes for CASSPTGSNEQFF.

This clone came up once. The rearrangement uses TRBV5-4 and TRBJ2-7; 7 bases fit TRBD1. This CDR3 region has 15 residues. With V trimmed by 0 bases and J by 7 bases, 10 bases remained unmatched. The germline V gene encodes CDR1 SGHNT and CDR2 YYREEE (reference sequence). The CDR3 protein is CASSLDQGTALEQYF. In nucleotides, the CDR3 is TGTGCCAGCAGCTTGGATCAGGGGACAGCGTTGGAGCAGTACTTC. Filled out from reference TRBV5-4 and TRBJ2-7, the complete variable domain reads ETGVTQSPTHLIKTRGQQVTLRCSSQSGHNTVSWYQQALGQGPQFIFQYYREEENGRGNFPPRFSGLQFPNYSSELNVNALELDDSALYLCASSLDQGTALEQYFGPGTRLTVT.

The rearrangement links TRBV27 to TRBJ2-7, with 8 positions matching TRBD2. The V gene end was trimmed by 5 bases and the J gene end by 2 bases; junction bases not matched to a gene: 2. This CDR3 contains 13 residues. CDR1 and CDR2 from the germline V gene are MNHEY and SMNVEV (reference sequence). The CDR3 spells CASSKAGAYEQYF. The CDR3 DNA is TGTGCCAGCAGTAAAGCGGGAGCCTACGAGCAGTACTTC.

This chain links TRBV7-2 with TRBJ2-5; 9 bases are shared with TRBD1. J lost 2 bases, V lost 2 bases, and 3 bases had no gene match. CDR1 and CDR2 from the germline V gene are SGHTA and FQGNSA. CDR3 size: 15 residues. The CDR3 DNA reads as TGTGCCAGCAGCTTACCACAGGGGGCACAAGAGACCCAGTACTTC. Encoded protein: CASSLPQGAQETQYF.

The gene calls are TRBV14 and TRBJ2-1, with TRBD1 matching over 7 bases. Trimming cost V 0 bases and J 7 bases; bases outside gene matches: 9. The CDR3 totals 16 residues. Germline assignment: CDR1 SGHDN and CDR2 FVKESK. In DNA form, the CDR3 reads TGTGCCAGCAGCCAAGATCCGACAGGGATGTGGAATGAGCAGTTCTTC. Protein: CASSQDPTGMWNEQFF.

This sequence joins TRBV27 and TRBJ2-4, with D perhaps TRBD2 (7 bases). V was trimmed by 0 bases and J by 10 bases, leaving 10 bases between them. The germline V gene has CDR1 MNHEY and CDR2 SMNVEV (reference sequence). The CDR3 length is 13 residues. DNA for the CDR3: TGTGCCAGCAGTTTATCGAGGGGGGGGATTCAGTACTTC. It is translated as CASSLSRGGIQYF.

This clone was recorded only once. The chain uses TRBV2 and TRBJ2-1; 7 nucleotides line up with TRBD2. This CDR3 comprises 16 residues. Germline lookup yields CDR1 SNHLY and CDR2 FYNNEI. V dropped 1 base and J dropped 3; count of bases not matched to a gene: 6. CDR3 region: CASSEGWGGLYNEQFF. DNA for the CDR3: TGTGCCAGCAGTGAAGGTTGGGGGGGACTCTACAATGAGCAGTTCTTC.

V is TRBV27 and J is TRBJ2-1, with TRBD2 identical over 8 bases. CDR1 and CDR2 from the germline V gene are MNHEY and SMNVEV (reference sequence). Trimming removed 3 bases from V and 0 bases from J; junction bases left unmatched: 4. The CDR3 sequence is 16 residues long. The CDR3 DNA reads TGTGCCAGCAGTTTTAGCGGGGCGAGCTCCTACAATGAGCAGTTCTTC. Amino acid sequence: CASSFSGASSYNEQFF.

The chain has TRBV6-5 and TRBJ2-7; 8 positions agree with TRBD1. The V and J ends lost 6 bases and 2 bases, in that order; junction bases with no gene match: 6. The CDR3 covers 14 residues. Germline V gene lookup returns CDR1 MNHEY and CDR2 SVGAGI. The CDR3 DNA reads TGTGCCAGCAGGACAGGGGCCCAAGCCTACGAGCAGTACTTC. Encoded protein: CASRTGAQAYEQYF.

The chain links TRBV7-8 to TRBJ1-2; D may be TRBD1 (5 bases). Trimming cost V 1 base and J 4 bases, with 10 bases left between them. CDR1 and CDR2 (germline): SGHVS, FQNEAQ. This CDR3 is built from 14 residues. The CDR3 here is CASSLVGAVYGYTF. The CDR3, as DNA: TGTGCCAGCAGCTTAGTAGGGGCTGTCTATGGCTACACCTTC. The entire variable domain, with the rest obtained from reference TRBV7-8 and TRBJ1-2, is as follows: GAGVSQSPRYKVAKRGQDVALRCDPISGHVSLFWYQQALGQGPEFLTYFQNEAQLDKSGLPSDRFFAERPEGSVSTLKIQRTQQEDSAVYLCASSLVGAVYGYTFGSGTRLTVV.

The chain links TRBV2 to TRBJ2-3; TRBD2 matches 7 bases. Germline V lookup: CDR1 SNHLY, CDR2 FYNNEI. The CDR3 is 19 amino acids. J was trimmed by 0 bases and V by 6 bases; bases with no gene match: 18. The CDR3 nucleotides read TGTGCCAGCAGGACGGGACTACGCTCCTCCTTTGCTAGCACAGATACGCAGTATTTT. Translation gives CASRTGLRSSFASTDTQYF. The full variable domain, its missing parts supplied by reference TRBV2 and TRBJ2-3, is EPEVTQTPSHQVTQMGQEVILRCVPISNHLYFYWYRQILGQKVEFLVSFYNNEISEKSEIFDDQFSVERPDGSNFTLKIRSTKLEDSAMYFCASRTGLRSSFASTDTQYFGPGTRLTVL.

This clone has only one observation. The chain carries TRBV7-9 and TRBJ2-5; D may be TRBD1 (5 bases). Trimming shortened V by 1 base and J by 5 bases, and 17 bases separated the two germline ends. The V gene's germline CDR1 is SEHNR and CDR2 FQNEAQ (reference sequence). The CDR3 loop spans 16 amino acids. The CDR3, as DNA: TGTGCCAGCAGCTTAGACGAGGCAGGGAATAGGGAGACCCAGTACTTC. Amino acids: CASSLDEAGNRETQYF.

This chain connects TRBV19 to TRBJ2-1; TRBD2 matches at 9 bases. The CDR3 runs 15 residues. Germline V gene data show CDR1 as LNHDA and CDR2 as SQIVND (reference sequence). V was clipped by 7 bases and J by 10 bases; unmatched bases: 14. DNA for the CDR3: TGTGCCAGTAACGACCCGACTAGCGGTATTCGAGAGCAGTTCTTC. Translated: CASNDPTSGIREQFF.

V gene TRBV7-9 combines with J gene TRBJ1-5; 7 nucleotides agree with TRBD1. Germline V lookup: CDR1 SEHNR, CDR2 FQNEAQ (reference sequence). Trimming took 4 bases from V and 3 from J; bases not matched to a gene: 3. The CDR3 has 14 residues. In DNA, the CDR3 is TGTGCCAGCAGCTCAGGGGGAAACAATCAGCCCCAGCATTTT. Translating gives CASSSGGNNQPQHF.